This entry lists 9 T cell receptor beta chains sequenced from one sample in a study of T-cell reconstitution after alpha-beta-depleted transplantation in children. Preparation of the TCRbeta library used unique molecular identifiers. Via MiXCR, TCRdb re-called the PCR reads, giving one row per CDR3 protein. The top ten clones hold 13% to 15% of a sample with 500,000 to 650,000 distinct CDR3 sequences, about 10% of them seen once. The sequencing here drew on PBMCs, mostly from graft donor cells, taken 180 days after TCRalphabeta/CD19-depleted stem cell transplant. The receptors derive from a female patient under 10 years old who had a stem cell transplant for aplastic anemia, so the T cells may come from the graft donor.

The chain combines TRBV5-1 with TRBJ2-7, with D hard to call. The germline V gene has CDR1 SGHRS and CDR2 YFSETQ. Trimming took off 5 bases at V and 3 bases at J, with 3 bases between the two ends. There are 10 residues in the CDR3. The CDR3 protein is CASRYYEQYV. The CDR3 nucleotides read TGCGCCAGCAGGTACTACGAGCAGTACGTC.

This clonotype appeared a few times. The DNA of the CDR3 is TGTGCCAGCGAGGAGTTTGGGAGAAGCCACGAGCAGTACGTC. It encodes CASEEFGRSHEQYV. The chain has TRBV27 and TRBJ2-7, with D possibly TRBD2 on 5 matching bases. The CDR3 runs 14 residues. V was clipped by 8 bases and J by 5 bases, with 19 bases between them. Germline CDR1 is MNHEY and CDR2 is SMNVEV (reference sequence).

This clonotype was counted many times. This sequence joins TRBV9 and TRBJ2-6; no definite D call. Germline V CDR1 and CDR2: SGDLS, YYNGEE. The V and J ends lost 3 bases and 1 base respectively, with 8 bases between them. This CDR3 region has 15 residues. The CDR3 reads CASSELGSGANVLTF. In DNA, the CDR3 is TGTGCCAGCAGCGAACTGGGGTCTGGGGCCAACGTCCTGACTTTC.

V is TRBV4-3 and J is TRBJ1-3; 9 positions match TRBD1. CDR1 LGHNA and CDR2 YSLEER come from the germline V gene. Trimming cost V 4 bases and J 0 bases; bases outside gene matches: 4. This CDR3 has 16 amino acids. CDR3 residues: CASSRTTGGSGNTIYF. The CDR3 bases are TGCGCCAGCAGCCGCACGACAGGGGGCTCTGGAAACACCATATATTTT.

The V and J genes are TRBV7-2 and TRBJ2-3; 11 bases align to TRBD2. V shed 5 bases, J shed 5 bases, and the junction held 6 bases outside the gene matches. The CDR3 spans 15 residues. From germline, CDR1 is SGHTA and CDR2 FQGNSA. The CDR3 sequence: CASSPRGTSGDTQYF. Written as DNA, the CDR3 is TGTGCCAGCAGCCCCCGTGGGACTAGCGGAGATACGCAGTATTTT.

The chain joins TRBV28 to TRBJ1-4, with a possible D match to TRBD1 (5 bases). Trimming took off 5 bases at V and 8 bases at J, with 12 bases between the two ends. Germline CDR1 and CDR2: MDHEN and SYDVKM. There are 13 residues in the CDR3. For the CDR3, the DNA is TGTGCCAGCAGTCGGCAGGAGGGGGAAAAACTGTTTTTT. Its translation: CASSRQEGEKLFF.

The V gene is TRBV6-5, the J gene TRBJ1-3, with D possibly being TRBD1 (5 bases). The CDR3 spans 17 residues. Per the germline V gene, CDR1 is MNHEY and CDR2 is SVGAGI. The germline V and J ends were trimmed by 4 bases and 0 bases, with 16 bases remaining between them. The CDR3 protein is CASSWGGPFDSGNTIYF. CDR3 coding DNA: TGTGCCAGCAGTTGGGGGGGTCCTTTTGACTCTGGAAACACCATATATTTT.

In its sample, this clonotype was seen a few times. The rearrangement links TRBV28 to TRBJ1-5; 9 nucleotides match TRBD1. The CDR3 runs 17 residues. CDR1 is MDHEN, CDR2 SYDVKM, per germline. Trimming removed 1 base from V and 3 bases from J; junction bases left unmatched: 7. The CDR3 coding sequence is TGTGCCAGCAGTTTATATACGGGACAGGGATTCAATCAGCCCCAGCATTTT. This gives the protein CASSLYTGQGFNQPQHF.

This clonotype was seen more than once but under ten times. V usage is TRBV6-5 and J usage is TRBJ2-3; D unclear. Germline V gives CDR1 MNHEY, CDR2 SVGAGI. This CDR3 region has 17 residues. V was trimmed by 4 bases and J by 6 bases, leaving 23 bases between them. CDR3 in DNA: TGTGCCAGCAGTTTACCTTCACTAACGCCAGCGAGGGATACGCAGTATTTT. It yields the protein CASSLPSLTPARDTQYF.